This note documents a single T cell receptor (beta chain) sequence. There is no known antigen for this receptor. No much larger clone exists at a distance of one base, and base qualities are not known. The data are from a study of shared clonotypes between healthy human individuals (dated by TCRdb to about 2020). With regard to the full study: Three men and a couple of women, aged 18 to 49 years, made up the cohort. For each donor, CD4 naive and CD4 memory were each given three plates, CD8 naive was given two plates, and CD8 memory was given one plate. To estimate repertoire size and how much clonotypes are shared between individuals, the study performed deep sequencing of blood TCR repertoires from roughly five healthy adults. To increase sequencing depth and limit assay-specific biases, TCR repertoire library preparation and sequencing were carried out by different laboratories using diverse techniques. Per donor, leukapheresis produced somewhere between about 0.9 and 10 billion PBMCs. The paper as a whole reports these results and caveats: Clonotypes shared by all four sorted-subset donors showed higher generation probabilities than non-shared clonotypes. Pairwise subsampling led to the expectation that sequencing depth would affect the degree of clonotype sharing among donors. Naive subsets generally had larger estimated clonotype richness than memory subsets did. Because the study included a small number of donors, the genetic and exposure-history diversity represented was limited. Sampling was restricted to blood, and TCR repertoires in tissues likely differ from the TCR repertoires found in blood. Even with the large sequencing depth, rarefaction of the sorted-subset datasets indicated that sequencing was incomplete. When several donors were compared, the shared fraction of clonotypes was around 5% for naive CD4, about 4% for naive CD8, 2.3% for memory CD4, and 0.4% for memory CD8.

Including cysteine and phenylalanine, the CDR3 has 14 amino acids. Here the CDR3 DNA is all that survives: 42 bases in frame from base 1. CDR1 and CDR2, looked up from the germline V gene (reference sequence), are MNHEY and SMNVEV. V sheds 5 bases and J sheds 6 bases, leaving 13 bases between their ends. TCR CDR3 regions were amplified from genomic DNA by multiplex PCR using the deep immunoSEQ assay. Extracted genomic DNA from each cell subset was spread evenly across all wells of several immunoSEQ 96-well plates, with each plate serving as a replicate. Each replicate PCR for sorted subsets received about 0.2 ug genomic DNA, equal to about 29,000 T cell genomes. Purified libraries were quantified with a Qubit 3.0 fluorometer, sized on a Bioanalyzer 2100, and re-quantified with the KAPA Library Quantification kit. Every immunoSEQ 96-well plate was sequenced on a dedicated single-read 150-cycle Illumina NextSeq 550 flow cell. Concerning the study's data processing: The immunoSEQ output contained only junctional sequences without quality scores, so filtering could not match that applied to full-length reads. Sequences were annotated with PyIR, a Python wrapper for IgBLAST v1.9, using IMGT germline references to assign V/J genes and CDR3. Reads were removed for weak V/J assignments (E-value above 1e-6), missing CDR3, stop codons, out-of-frame junctions, or ambiguous translated residues. V3J clonotypes were defined by identical inferred V gene, J gene, and CDR3 amino acid sequence. Percentage overlap between repertoires was computed as shared unique clonotypes divided by the size of the smaller repertoire. RTK rarefaction, the Chao1 estimator, and Recon v2.1 estimates of unobserved clonotypes were used to assess repertoire richness. Generation probabilities were computed with OLGA for all TCRbeta clonotypes obtained by the gDNA method from a handful of donors. Imported from immuneACCESS, the table was reduced by TCRdb to in-frame sequences with V and J called. These copies leave out some clones; in studies compared against another copy, an unresolved V gene accounts for under half, and the cause of the remainder is not known. V, J and clone size were drawn from that table, and D and trimming were deduced from the DNA. The table for this sample lists approximately 99,000 clones; about 63% of them were counted only once. Jointly, the top ten make up roughly a quarter of the sample.

Healthy HIV-negative adults with no recently reported acute infections or vaccinations were included as donors. Every donor was a Caucasian adult living in Nashville, Tennessee, USA. The CD8 memory samples were a combination of magnetically selected CD45RO+ cells and CCR7-negative CD45RA+ effector memory (TemRA) cells. Blood was obtained by leukapheresis, after which PBMCs were separated by Ficoll-Histopaque density gradient centrifugation and cryopreserved in liquid nitrogen vapor phase. Analytical flow cytometry was used to check the purity and quantity of each magnetically sorted T cell population. From each sorted fraction, genomic DNA was isolated and quantified by UV absorbance on a Nanodrop 2000c.

In this chain, TRBV27 is recombined with TRBJ2-2; too little of a D gene remains to name it. The sequence was obtained from a woman in her twenties or thirties in good health. Sequencing used memory CD8+ T cells sorted from blood. The cell subset or site label for this specimen denotes: CD45RO+ cells pooled with CCR7-negative TemRA cells. The bases are TGTGCCAGCAGTCCCCGGCCTGGTTCCGGGGAGCTGTTTTTT. It specifies CASSPRPGSGELFF.